This T cell receptor (beta chain) emerged from a study of spatial heterogeneity in lung cancer. This clonotype has a count of ten or more. Individually, TCR cDNA molecules were each labelled with a unique molecular identifier. TCRdb re-derived calls from the 5' RACE reads in MiXCR, one entry per CDR3 protein. This repertoire shows about 38,000 distinct CDR3 sequences, around 7.5% found once; its top ten account for about 26%. Time point given: sample taken at primary tumor resection. Unsorted whole RNA samples from tumor, nontumor lung or frozen PBMC were sequenced. After removal of 7 bases from V and 5 bases from J, the junction contained 11 bases not matched to a gene. The CDR3 totals 15 residues.

The chain recombines TRBV12-3 or TRBV12-4 with TRBJ2-5; 9 bases are a match to TRBD2. Sequencing was performed on PBMCs, taken at surgery. This sequence originates from a male donor with early-stage non-small cell lung cancer. CDR3 loop: CASTTAGLARETQYF. The CDR3 DNA reads TGTGCCAGCACCACTGCCGGACTAGCGCGGGAGACCCAGTACTTC.